What follows describes a single T cell receptor (beta chain). Its antigen is still unknown. TCRdb's table, derived via immunoSEQ multiplex PCR, lists solely in-frame clones and lacks some. The repertoire has more than 50,000 clones, roughly nine tenths of them found once; the top ten carry 2%. This sample was taken from a study of OX40 agonist ivuxolimab in advanced cancers. Study-wide background: The patients got ivuxolimab, which is an agonistic anti-OX40 (CD134) antibody.

The study, taken as a whole, reports: CD8+ T cells showed, on average, more clonal expansion than CD4+ cells. The work left the antigen specificity of expanded peripheral T cells undetermined.

The CDR3 runs to 13 residues. Germline values: CDR1 MGHRA, CDR2 YSYEKL. V was trimmed by 3 bases and J by 4 bases, leaving 7 bases between them. This TCR derives from an adult with an advanced solid tumor such as melanoma, head and neck, liver or kidney cancer. Sequences were derived from CD4+ or CD8+ T cells sorted from blood, sampled in a trial of the OX40 agonist ivuxolimab. The rearrangement joins TRBV4-1 to TRBJ1-3; D uncertain. CDR3 amino acids: CASSHFQGNTIYF. The CDR3 DNA sequence: TGCGCCAGCAGCCATTTTCAGGGAAACACCATATATTTT.